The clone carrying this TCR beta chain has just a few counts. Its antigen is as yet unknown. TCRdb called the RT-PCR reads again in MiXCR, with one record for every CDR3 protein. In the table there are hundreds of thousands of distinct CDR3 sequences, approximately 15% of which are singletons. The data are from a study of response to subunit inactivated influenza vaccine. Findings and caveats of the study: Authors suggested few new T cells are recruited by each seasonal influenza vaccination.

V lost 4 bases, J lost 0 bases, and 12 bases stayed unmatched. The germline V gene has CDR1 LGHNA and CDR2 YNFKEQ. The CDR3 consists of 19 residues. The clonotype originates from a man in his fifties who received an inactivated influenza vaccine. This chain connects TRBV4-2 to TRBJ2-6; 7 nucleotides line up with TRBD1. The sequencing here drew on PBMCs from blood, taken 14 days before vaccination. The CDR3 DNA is TGTGCCAGCAGCCGCGTGACAGGGCCTAGGAACTCTGGGGCCAACGTCCTGACTTTC. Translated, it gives CASSRVTGPRNSGANVLTF.